The T cell receptor beta chain described here comes from a study of blood T cell repertoires in COVID-19. On the study more broadly: PBMCs, B-cell-depleted T cells, or T cells were the source of the cDNA or gDNA that made up the material.

TCRdb keeps only in-frame clones here, not all; method: immunoSEQ multiplex PCR. In the table there are 150,000 to 200,000 clones, over 75% of which are singletons. V was clipped by 7 bases and J by 1 base, with 22 bases between them. The CDR3 extends over 17 amino acids. The V gene's germline CDR1 is LGHNT and CDR2 FRNRAP. The genes are TRBV12-5 and TRBJ1-1, with a weak D call TRBD1 (6 bases). This sequence originates from a human donor in a cohort sampled during active COVID-19. Input material: peripheral blood. CDR3 amino acids: CASALRGGLGTNTEAFF. The DNA for the CDR3 is TGTGCTAGTGCCTTGAGGGGGGGACTTGGAACGAACACTGAAGCTTTCTTT.